Each of the 25 T cell receptor beta chains below was sequenced from the same sample in a study of Graves' ophthalmopathy and Graves' hyperthyroidism. Amplification of the TCR beta CDR3 regions used RNA transcripts (as template). First-round RT-PCR relied on HTBI primers, and a second-round multiplex PCR came next. TCRdb reprocessed the multiplex PCR reads via MiXCR and lists one record per CDR3 protein. Of more than 1,000,000 distinct CDR3 sequences in the sample, 35% to 40% were seen once. The sequenced material came from peripheral blood or thyroid tissue (not recorded which). The source is an adult man with Graves' hyperthyroidism.

V gene TRBV10-3 combines with J gene TRBJ2-5, with a possible D match to TRBD2 (6 bases). Germline V gene sequence: CDR1 ENHRY, CDR2 SYGVKD. V was clipped by 4 bases and J by 1 base, with 19 bases between them. The CDR3 is 17 amino acids. In DNA, the CDR3 is TGTGCCATCAGTGCCCGGGGGAGACAGCGTCGCCAAGAGACCCAGTACTTC. Amino acid sequence: CAISARGRQRRQETQYF.

In this sample, this clonotype turned up many times. The gene calls are TRBV7-9 and TRBJ1-1, with D perhaps TRBD1 (5 bases). Trimming stripped 1 base from V and 7 bases from J, with 7 bases between. The CDR3 extends over 12 amino acids. Germline V gives CDR1 SEHNR, CDR2 FQNEAQ (reference sequence). Written as DNA, the CDR3 is TGTGCCAGCAGCTTAGAGGGGTTTGAAGCTTTCTTT. This codes for CASSLEGFEAFF.

This clonotype was counted once. Because it lacks the conserved phenylalanine or tryptophan at the end, this CDR3 is likely a read error. No DNA is shown, since the ends of the CDR3 on it are uncertain; the CDR3 is the one TCRdb lists. The chain couples TRBV7-2 to TRBJ2-7; TRBD1, the table's D call, was not compared with the DNA. The CDR3 is made up of 8 amino acids, end residues included. Looked up from germline, CDR1 is SGHTA and CDR2 is FQGNSA. The CDR3 reads CASSSPLA.

The chain combines TRBV29-1 with TRBJ1-1, with D possibly matching TRBD1 (5 bases). The V and J ends lost 6 bases and 11 bases respectively, with 19 bases between them. Germline values: CDR1 SQVTM, CDR2 ANQGSEA. The CDR3 is 12 amino acids. CDR3 nucleotides: TGCAGCGTGGGGGTAGGGGCTGACGTCGCTTTCTTT. Translation gives CSVGVGADVAFF.

The rearrangement uses TRBV7-4 and TRBJ2-5, with 7 bases matching TRBD1. The better agreement between TRBJ2-7 and the DNA end casts doubt on the J call. Germline V lookup: CDR1 SGHVT, CDR2 SQSDAQ. The CDR3 spans 16 residues. For the CDR3, the DNA is TGTGCCAGCTCACCAGGGTCCAGGGGGACCGCCTACGAGCAGTACTTC. The encoded protein is CASSPGSRGTAYEQYF.

In its sample, this clonotype was seen many times. The rearrangement joins TRBV7-2 to TRBJ2-5, with D possibly matching TRBD2 (5 bases). This CDR3 has 16 amino acids. V lost 1 base and J lost 4, with 16 bases in between. Germline V lookup: CDR1 SGHTA, CDR2 FQGNSA. CDR3 amino acids: CASSLESALGAETQYF. The CDR3 nucleotides are TGTGCCAGCAGCTTAGAATCGGCGTTGGGAGCAGAGACCCAGTACTTC. The variable domain in full, with the rest retrieved from reference TRBV7-2 and TRBJ2-5, is GAGVSQSPSNKVTEKGKDVELRCDPISGHTALYWYRQSLGQGLEFLIYFQGNSAPDKSGLPSDRFSAERTGGSVSTLTIQRTQQEDSAVYLCASSLESALGAETQYFGPGTRLLVL.

This clonotype showed up many times. The rearrangement uses TRBV7-3 and TRBJ2-2, with D possibly matching TRBD1 (5 bases). Deletions cut 1 base from V and 0 bases from J, with 9 bases between. Germline V gene sequence: CDR1 SGHTA, CDR2 FQGTGA. The CDR3 has 16 residues. In DNA form, the CDR3 reads TGTGCCAGCAGCTTAAGGGGCGGCCCGAACACCGGGGAGCTGTTTTTT. It codes for CASSLRGGPNTGELFF.

This clonotype was detected ten times or more. The V call is TRBV2, the J call TRBJ2-2, with D perhaps matching TRBD1 or TRBD2 (5 bases each). Germline assignment: CDR1 SNHLY and CDR2 FYNNEI. The CDR3 is 17 residues long. With 5 bases removed from V and 2 bases from J, the gap between germline ends came to 18 bases. The CDR3 region is CASSRFNPGRNTGELFF. The CDR3, as DNA: TGTGCCAGCAGTCGCTTCAATCCGGGACGTAACACCGGGGAGCTGTTTTTT.

This chain connects TRBV29-1 to TRBJ2-3; 7 bases fit TRBD2. The germline V gene has CDR1 SQVTM and CDR2 ANQGSEA. Trimming took 3 bases from V and 2 from J; bases not matched to a gene: 2. CDR3 size: 13 residues. The CDR3 DNA reads as TGCAGCGTTGACCTAGCGGTCACAGATACGCAGTATTTT. Amino acids: CSVDLAVTDTQYF.

The chain combines TRBV7-7 with TRBJ1-2; 8 positions match TRBD1. CDR1 and CDR2 from the germline V gene are SSHAT and FNYEAQ (reference sequence). The CDR3 length is 12 residues. V shed 11 bases, J shed 4 bases, and the junction held 6 bases outside the gene matches. CDR3 loop: CADTTGGYGYTF. CDR3 DNA: TGTGCCGACACTACAGGGGGCTATGGCTACACCTTC.

The chain employs TRBV7-2 and TRBJ2-5, with 13 bases that match TRBD2. V shed 5 bases and J 5 bases; nucleotides not matched to a gene: 8. The CDR3 is 16 residues long. CDR1 and CDR2 from the germline V gene are SGHTA and FQGNSA. This chain's CDR3 is CASSRRTSGREETQYF. The CDR3 coding sequence is TGTGCCAGCAGCCGTCGGACTAGCGGGAGAGAGGAGACCCAGTACTTC.

V and J are TRBV6-5 and TRBJ1-2, with no clear D. The CDR3 spans 14 residues. CDR1 is MNHEY, CDR2 SVGAGI, per germline. Trimming removed 5 bases from V and 3 bases from J, with 13 bases in between. The chain's CDR3 is CASSQYGGHYGYTF. As DNA, the CDR3 is TGTGCCAGCAGTCAATACGGCGGGCACTATGGCTACACCTTC.

Of note for this clonotype: Since the CDR3 does not end with the conserved phenylalanine or tryptophan, this likely comes from a read error. This sequence joins TRBV24-1 and TRBJ1-2; TRBD1 matches 8 bases. V was pared by 4 bases and J by 8 bases, with 5 bases of the junction left unmatched. This CDR3 spans 13 amino acids. The V gene's germline CDR1 is KGHDR and CDR2 SFDVKD. The CDR3 is CATSDYDRGGYTS. The CDR3 DNA is TGTGCCACCAGTGACTATGACAGGGGAGGCTACACCTCC.

This chain connects TRBV7-9 to TRBJ1-2, with 9 bases fitting TRBD1. Per the germline V gene, CDR1 is SEHNR and CDR2 is FQNEAQ (reference sequence). This CDR3 has 13 amino acids. Trimming took 6 bases from V and 7 from J; bases not matched to a gene: 6. CDR3 residues: CASSPDRGGGYTF. The CDR3 DNA reads TGTGCCAGCAGTCCGGACAGGGGAGGTGGCTACACCTTC.

This sequence joins TRBV4-1 and TRBJ1-1; maybe TRBD1 (5 bases). V was cut by 4 bases and J by 4 bases, with 10 bases left in between. This CDR3 has 13 amino acids. Germline V gives CDR1 MGHRA, CDR2 YSYEKL. CDR3 in DNA: TGCGCCAGCAGCCTCAGGGATCGCACTGAAGCTTTCTTT. It translates to CASSLRDRTEAFF.

The genes are TRBV20-1 and TRBJ2-7; TRBD2 matches at 14 bases. V was clipped by 5 bases and J by 6 bases; unmatched bases: 9. This CDR3 has 15 amino acids. Germline CDR1 DFQATT, CDR2 SNEGSKA (reference sequence). CDR3 nucleotides: TGCAGTGCTCTCCGACTAGCGGGAGGGCCGACCGAGCAGTACTTC. The encoded protein is CSALRLAGGPTEQYF.

The J gene is TRBJ2-5, the V gene TRBV10-3, with D hard to call. CDR3 length: 14 amino acids. Germline V CDR1 and CDR2: ENHRY, SYGVKD. The V gene lost 6 bases and the J gene lost 5 bases, with 16 bases spanning the gap. Written as DNA, the CDR3 is TGTGCCATCAGCTTTGCGGCCCCCGTGGAGACCCAGTACTTC. This sequence encodes CAISFAAPVETQYF.

Regarding this clonotype: The CDR3 end shows no conserved phenylalanine or tryptophan, and so a read error is likely. The DNA is left out, because the CDR3 cannot be placed on it with certainty; the CDR3 is given as TCRdb lists it. The J gene is TRBJ1-6, the V gene TRBV10-3. Germline CDR1 is ENHRY and CDR2 is SYGVKD. From its first to its last residue, the CDR3 has 9 amino acids. The CDR3 here is CAISDPTTS.

Notes on this clonotype: The CDR3 ends on some other residue instead of the conserved phenylalanine or tryptophan, so this is likely a read error. No DNA is shown, since the ends of the CDR3 on it are uncertain; the CDR3 is the one TCRdb lists. The chain couples TRBV10-2 to TRBJ1-4. CDR1 is WSHSY, CDR2 SAAADI, per germline. The CDR3 has 11 amino acids, counting both end residues. The CDR3 loop reads CASSESSKELY.

In this sample, this clonotype turned up a few times. V gene TRBV5-1 combines with J gene TRBJ2-7; 7 nucleotides match TRBD1. V gave up 3 bases and J gave up 4 bases; unmatched junction bases: 7. Looked up from germline, CDR1 is SGHRS and CDR2 is YFSETQ. This CDR3 region has 14 residues. The CDR3 DNA sequence: TGCGCCAGCAGCTCCCGGGACAGCTTTTACGAGCAGTACTTC. Residues: CASSSRDSFYEQYF.

This clonotype has a handful of counts. A much more abundant neighbour one base away suggests this may be a read error. V and J are TRBV15 and TRBJ2-5; D gene uncertain. This CDR3 is built from 13 residues. The germline gives CDR1 LNHNV, CDR2 YYDKDF (reference sequence). The germline V and J ends were trimmed by 5 bases and 1 base, with 8 bases remaining between them. The CDR3 bases are TGTGCCACCAGCCCAGGTCGCCAAGAGACCCAGTACTTC. Protein: CATSPGRQETQYF.

J is TRBJ2-6 and V is TRBV6-2 or TRBV6-3, with D perhaps TRBD1 or TRBD2 (5 bases each). V was clipped by 3 bases and J by 1 base, with 25 bases between them. The CDR3 loop spans 21 amino acids. CDR1 is MNHEY and CDR2 is SVGEGT in the germline V gene. This CDR3 reads CASSYQGANREGPSGANVLTF. CDR3 coding DNA: TGTGCCAGCAGTTATCAAGGGGCGAACCGGGAAGGGCCGTCTGGGGCCAACGTCCTGACTTTC.

V gene TRBV6-6 combines with J gene TRBJ1-5; 9 bases fit TRBD1. After removal of 3 bases from V and 5 bases from J, the junction contained 8 bases not matched to a gene. This CDR3 has 16 amino acids. Looked up from germline, CDR1 is MNHNY and CDR2 is SVGAGI (reference sequence). The CDR3 DNA sequence: TGTGCCAGCAGTTATGGACAGGGGCAAAAACATCAGCCCCAGCATTTT. Protein: CASSYGQGQKHQPQHF.

Details on this clonotype: One junction end does not reproduce the germline sequence, and a read error may be involved. The CDR3 protein is CASSQAVSEQYF. For the CDR3, the DNA is TGTGCCAGCAGCCAGGCGGTCTCCGAGCAGTACTTC. This sequence joins TRBV10-2 and TRBJ2-7; the D is unclear. The CDR3 runs 12 residues. Germline V gene data show CDR1 as WSHSY and CDR2 as SAAADI.

Regarding this clonotype: A read error may account for a junction end that differs from germline. The chain couples TRBV7-2 to TRBJ1-1; D is unclear. The germline V gene encodes CDR1 SGHTA and CDR2 FQGNSA. There are 15 residues in the CDR3. CDR3 sequence: CASSYKTYGYTEAFF. The CDR3 nucleotides are TGTGCCAGCAGCTACAAAACCTATGGCTACACTGAGGCTTTCTTT.